This T cell receptor beta chain comes out of a study of blood T cells in healthy people across ages. Notes on the study in general: Estimated diversity across one million T cells was deemed an underestimate.

PCR was performed a second time for roughly 7 to 12 cycles using a sample-barcoded 5' primer and a J-beta primer mix. Every sample produced at least 3 million CDR3-containing paired-end reads. TCRdb re-called the 5' RACE reads with MiXCR, one entry per CDR3 protein. The table records under 2,000,000 distinct CDR3 sequences, around 48% of them present only once. On this clonotype: Antigen unknown.

This receptor was taken from a woman in her thirties or forties in good health. Material for sequencing was blood.

DNA of the CDR3: TGTGCCAGCAGTTACCTAGGGAGGGTTAGCGGGGGCCAGACCTACGAGCAGTACTTC. Amino acid sequence: CASSYLGRVSGGQTYEQYF. This chain uses TRBV6-5 with TRBJ2-7; TRBD2 agrees at 9 bases. Germline V lookup: CDR1 MNHEY, CDR2 SVGAGI. CDR3 length equals 19 residues. J lost 2 bases, V lost 2 bases, and 16 bases had no gene match.